This T cell receptor (beta chain) was captured by sequencing in a study of PD-1 blockade in mismatch repair-deficient tumors. Study-wide background: All were previously treated, progressing patients with over 9 mismatch repair-deficient cancer types.

Notes on the study in general: Rapid post-treatment expansion, then contraction, generally preceding radiologic response, marked tumor-resident clones.

Concerning this clone: Its antigen remains unidentified.

TCR sequencing covered a few patients who responded to pembrolizumab. Using immunoSEQ multiplex PCR, the repertoire was profiled, and TCRdb retains in-frame clones only, with some absent. The sample contains 85,000 to 130,000 clones, 82% of which appear only once. The receptor was isolated from an adult with mismatch repair-deficient cancer. Source: peripheral blood, taken about eight months after starting pembrolizumab.

The CDR3, as DNA: TGCGCCAGCAGCGGGCCCAACACTGAAGCTTTCTTT. Translation gives CASSGPNTEAFF. The chain couples TRBV5-1 to TRBJ1-1; D gene ambiguous. Germline loops: CDR1 SGHRS, CDR2 YFSETQ. V shed 4 bases and J shed 2 bases, with 6 bases lying between them. This CDR3 region has 12 residues.